The source of this T cell receptor (beta chain) is a study of cytomegalovirus exposure and HLA in healthy donors. CDR3 length equals 16 residues. Germline trimming cut 2 bases from V and 4 bases from J; bases unmatched to any gene: 7. Looked up from germline, CDR1 is MNHEY and CDR2 is SVGAGI. There are a few counts of this clone. The PCR had 60 Vbeta and 13 Jbeta primers. Some clones are missing from TCRdb's copy, which holds only in-frame ones; the method was immunoSEQ multiplex PCR. The sample contains under 200,000 clones, almost 80% of which appear only once. The genes are TRBV6-5 and TRBJ2-3; the match to TRBD2 covers 9 bases. The sample taken for sequencing was PBMCs. This clonotype originated in a man aged 45-65 years in good health and CMV-seropositive. This CDR3 reads CASSYDSGGFPDTQYF. CDR3 coding DNA: TGTGCCAGCAGTTACGACAGCGGGGGGTTCCCAGATACGCAGTATTTT.